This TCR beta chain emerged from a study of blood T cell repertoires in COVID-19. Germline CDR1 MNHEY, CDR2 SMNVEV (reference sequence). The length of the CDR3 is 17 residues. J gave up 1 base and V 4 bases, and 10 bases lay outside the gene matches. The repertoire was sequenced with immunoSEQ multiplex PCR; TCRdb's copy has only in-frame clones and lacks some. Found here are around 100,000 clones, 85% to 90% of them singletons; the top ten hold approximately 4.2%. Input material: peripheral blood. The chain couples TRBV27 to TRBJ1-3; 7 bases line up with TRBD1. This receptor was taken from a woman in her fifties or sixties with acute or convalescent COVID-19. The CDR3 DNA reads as TGTGCCAGCAGTTCCTACTCGACAGGGCCATCTGGAAACACCATATATTTT. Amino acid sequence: CASSSYSTGPSGNTIYF.